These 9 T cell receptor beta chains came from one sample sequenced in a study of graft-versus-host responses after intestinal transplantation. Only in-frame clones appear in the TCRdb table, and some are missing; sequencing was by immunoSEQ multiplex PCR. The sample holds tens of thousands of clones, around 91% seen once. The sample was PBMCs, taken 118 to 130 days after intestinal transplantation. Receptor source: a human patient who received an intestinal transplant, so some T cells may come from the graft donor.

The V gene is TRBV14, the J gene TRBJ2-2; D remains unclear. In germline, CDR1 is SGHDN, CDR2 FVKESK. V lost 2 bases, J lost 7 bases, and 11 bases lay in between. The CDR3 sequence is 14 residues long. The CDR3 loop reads CASSQFRSYGELFF. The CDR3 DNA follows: TGTGCCAGCAGCCAATTCCGAAGCTACGGGGAGCTGTTTTTT.

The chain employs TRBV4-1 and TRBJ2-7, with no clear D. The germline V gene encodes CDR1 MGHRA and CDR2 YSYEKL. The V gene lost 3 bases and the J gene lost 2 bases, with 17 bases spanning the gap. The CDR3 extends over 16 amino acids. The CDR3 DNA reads TGCGCCAGCAGCCAGTTAAAGGAGAGCCCAGCCTACGAGCAGTACTTC. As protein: CASSQLKESPAYEQYF.

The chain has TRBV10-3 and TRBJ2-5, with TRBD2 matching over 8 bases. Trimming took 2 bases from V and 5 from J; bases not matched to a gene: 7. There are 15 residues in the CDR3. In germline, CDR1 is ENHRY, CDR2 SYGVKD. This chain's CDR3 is CAISETGLARETQYF. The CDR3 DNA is TGTGCCATCAGTGAGACAGGACTAGCCCGGGAGACCCAGTACTTC.

The CDR3 region has the DNA TGTGCCAGCTTTCCTAGCGGGGGAAATGAGCAGTTCTTC. As protein: CASFPSGGNEQFF. The chain uses TRBV2 and TRBJ2-1; TRBD2 agrees at 10 bases. V was clipped by 8 bases and J by 7 bases; unmatched bases: 5. CDR3 length equals 13 residues. The germline V gene has CDR1 SNHLY and CDR2 FYNNEI.

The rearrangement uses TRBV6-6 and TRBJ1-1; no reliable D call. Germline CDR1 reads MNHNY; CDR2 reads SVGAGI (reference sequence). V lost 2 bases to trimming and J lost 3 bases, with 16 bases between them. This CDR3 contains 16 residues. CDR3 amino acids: CASSYPSHPEDTEAFF. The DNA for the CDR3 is TGTGCCAGCAGTTACCCCTCACATCCAGAGGACACTGAAGCTTTCTTT.

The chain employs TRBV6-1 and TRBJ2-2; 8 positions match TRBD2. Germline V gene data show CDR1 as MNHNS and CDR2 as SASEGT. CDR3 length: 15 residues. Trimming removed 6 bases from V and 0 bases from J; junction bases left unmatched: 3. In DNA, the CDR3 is TGTGCCAGCAGAACGGGACTAGCGAACACCGGGGAGCTGTTTTTT. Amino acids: CASRTGLANTGELFF.

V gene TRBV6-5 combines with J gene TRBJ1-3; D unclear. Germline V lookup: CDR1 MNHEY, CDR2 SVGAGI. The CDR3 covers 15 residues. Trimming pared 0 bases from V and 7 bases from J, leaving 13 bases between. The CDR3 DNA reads TGTGCCAGCAGTTACTCGAGGGTCCCGGCGAACACCATATATTTT. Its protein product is CASSYSRVPANTIYF.

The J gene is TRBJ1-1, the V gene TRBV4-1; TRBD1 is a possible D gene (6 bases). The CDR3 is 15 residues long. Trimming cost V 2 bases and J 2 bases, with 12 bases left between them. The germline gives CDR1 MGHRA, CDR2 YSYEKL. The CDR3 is CASSQQGTLNTEAFF. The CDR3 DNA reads TGCGCCAGCAGCCAACAGGGGACACTTAACACTGAAGCTTTCTTT.

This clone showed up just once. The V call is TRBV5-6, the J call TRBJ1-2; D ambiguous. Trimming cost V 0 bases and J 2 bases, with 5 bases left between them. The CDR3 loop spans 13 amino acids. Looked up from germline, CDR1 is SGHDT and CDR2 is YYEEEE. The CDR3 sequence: CASSLEGNYGYTF. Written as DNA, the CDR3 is TGTGCCAGCAGCTTGGAGGGAAACTATGGCTACACCTTC. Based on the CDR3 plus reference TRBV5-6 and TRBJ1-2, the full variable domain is DAGVTQSPTHLIKTRGQQVTLRCSPKSGHDTVSWYQQALGQGPQFIFQYYEEEERQRGNFPDRFSGHQFPNYSSELNVNALLLGDSALYLCASSLEGNYGYTFGSGTRLTVV.